The 7 T cell receptor beta chains in this list originate from one sample, sequenced in a study of CD8+ T cells in alopecia areata. RNA was extracted and reverse transcribed into cDNA as the sequencing template. Profiling relied on immunoSEQ multiplex PCR, and the TCRdb table lists in-frame clones only, not all of them. The sample includes approximately 210,000 clones, less than 65% of them seen just once. Treatment specified: oral pan-JAK inhibitor, 5-10 mg twice daily. The sample was CD4+ T cells sorted from blood, taken at week 4, from a patient treated with tofacitinib. These receptors were collected from a human donor with alopecia areata.

V gene TRBV15 combines with J gene TRBJ2-1, with a weak D call TRBD2 (7 bases). V dropped 1 base and J dropped 5 bases, with 12 bases sitting between them. Germline V gene lookup returns CDR1 LNHNV and CDR2 YYDKDF (reference sequence). The CDR3 spans 15 residues. This CDR3 reads CATSRAGGRDNEQFF. CDR3 nucleotide sequence: TGTGCCACCAGCAGAGCGGGGGGCCGCGACAATGAGCAGTTCTTC. Using reference TRBV15 and TRBJ2-1 for the parts outside the CDR3, the full variable domain is DAMVIQNPRYQVTQFGKPVTLSCSQTLNHNVMYWYQQKSSQAPKLLFHYYDKDFNNEADTPDNFQSRRPNTSFCFLDIRSPGLGDTAMYLCATSRAGGRDNEQFFGPGTRLTVL.

This clone was seen only a few times. The CDR3 sequence: CASSLGQTYNEQFF. CDR3 DNA: TGCGCCAGCAGCTTGGGACAGACCTACAATGAGCAGTTCTTC. J is TRBJ2-1 and V is TRBV5-1; tentatively, D is TRBD1 (5 bases). CDR3 length: 14 amino acids. Germline V gives CDR1 SGHRS, CDR2 YFSETQ. Trimming stripped 0 bases from V and 2 bases from J, with 6 bases between.

In DNA form, the CDR3 reads TGCAGCGTCGGGACAGCAGACTACGAGCAGTACTTC. It yields the protein CSVGTADYEQYF. V gene TRBV29-1 combines with J gene TRBJ2-7, with 7 bases fitting TRBD1. This CDR3 region has 12 residues. CDR1 is SQVTM and CDR2 is ANQGSEA in the germline V gene. Trimming removed 6 bases from V and 3 bases from J; junction bases left unmatched: 5.

The chain combines TRBV29-1 with TRBJ2-7, with a possible D match to TRBD1 (6 bases). V shed 5 bases and J shed 0 bases, with 14 bases lying between them. Germline loops: CDR1 SQVTM, CDR2 ANQGSEA. The CDR3 is 14 amino acids. The DNA of the CDR3 is TGCAGCGTTATCCTTACAGGGCGCTCCTACGAGCAGTACTTC. This translates into CSVILTGRSYEQYF.

The rearrangement joins TRBV7-2 to TRBJ2-3; D is undetermined. The CDR3 is 15 residues long. The V end was cut by 1 base, the J end by 2 bases, with 10 bases between. The V gene's germline CDR1 is SGHTA and CDR2 FQGNSA. The CDR3 here is CASSLVLKTTDTQYF. DNA of the CDR3: TGTGCCAGCAGCTTAGTGCTCAAGACCACAGATACGCAGTATTTT.

In DNA, the CDR3 is TGTGCCTGGAGATTAGTTGTGGGGAACACTGAAGCTTTCTTT. Encoded protein: CAWRLVVGNTEAFF. This chain connects TRBV30 to TRBJ1-1, with no clear D. Trimming removed 3 bases at V and 1 base at J, with 12 bases between. This CDR3 contains 14 residues. CDR1 GTSNPN and CDR2 SVGIG come from the germline V gene (reference sequence).

This chain links TRBV4-3 with TRBJ1-5, with D uncertain. The CDR3 is 14 amino acids. In germline, CDR1 is LGHNA, CDR2 YSLEER. Trimming cost V 0 bases and J 9 bases, with 12 bases left between them. The CDR3 sequence: CASSQETGLRPQHF. The CDR3, as DNA: TGCGCCAGCAGCCAAGAAACGGGCCTGAGGCCCCAGCATTTT.